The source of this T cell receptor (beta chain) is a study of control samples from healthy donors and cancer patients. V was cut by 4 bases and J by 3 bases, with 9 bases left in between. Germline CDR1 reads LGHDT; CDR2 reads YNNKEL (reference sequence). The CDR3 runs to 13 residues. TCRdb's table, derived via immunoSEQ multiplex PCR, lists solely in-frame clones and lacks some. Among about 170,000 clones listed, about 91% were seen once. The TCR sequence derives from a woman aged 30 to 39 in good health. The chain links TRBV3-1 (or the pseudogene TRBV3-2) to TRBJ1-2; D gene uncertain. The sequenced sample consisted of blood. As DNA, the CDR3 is TGTGCCAGCAGCCCTATTTCAGACTATGGCTACACCTTC. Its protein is CASSPISDYGYTF.